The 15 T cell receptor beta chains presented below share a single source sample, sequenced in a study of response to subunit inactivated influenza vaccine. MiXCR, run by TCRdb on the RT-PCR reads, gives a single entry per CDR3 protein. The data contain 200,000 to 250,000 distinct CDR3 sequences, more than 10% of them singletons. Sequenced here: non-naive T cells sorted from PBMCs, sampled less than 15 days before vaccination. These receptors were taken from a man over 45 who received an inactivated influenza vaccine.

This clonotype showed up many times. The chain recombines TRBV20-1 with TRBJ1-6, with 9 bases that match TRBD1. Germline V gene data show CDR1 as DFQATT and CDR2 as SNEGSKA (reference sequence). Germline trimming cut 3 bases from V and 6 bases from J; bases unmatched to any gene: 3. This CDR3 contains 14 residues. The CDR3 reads CSARDRGSNSPLHF. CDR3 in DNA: TGCAGTGCTAGGGACAGGGGTTCTAATTCACCCCTCCACTTT.

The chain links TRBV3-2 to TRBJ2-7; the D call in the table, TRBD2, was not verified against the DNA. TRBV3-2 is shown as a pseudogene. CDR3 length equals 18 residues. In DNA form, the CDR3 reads TGTACCAGCTGTTTCGCCCCGGGACTAGCGGGAGCTGGCTACGAGCAGTACTTC. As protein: CTSCFAPGLAGAGYEQYF.

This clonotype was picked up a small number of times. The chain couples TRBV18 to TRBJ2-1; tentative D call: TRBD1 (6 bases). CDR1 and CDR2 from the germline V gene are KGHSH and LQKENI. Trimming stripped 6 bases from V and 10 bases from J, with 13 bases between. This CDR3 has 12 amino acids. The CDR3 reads CASSQTGHEQFF. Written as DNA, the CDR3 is TGTGCCAGCTCTCAAACAGGGCACGAGCAGTTCTTC.

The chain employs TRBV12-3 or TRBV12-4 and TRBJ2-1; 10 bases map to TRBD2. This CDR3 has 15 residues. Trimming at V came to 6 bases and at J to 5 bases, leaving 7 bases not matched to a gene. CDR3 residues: CASRESGGAHNEQFF. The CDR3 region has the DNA TGTGCCAGCAGAGAAAGCGGGGGGGCCCACAATGAGCAGTTCTTC.

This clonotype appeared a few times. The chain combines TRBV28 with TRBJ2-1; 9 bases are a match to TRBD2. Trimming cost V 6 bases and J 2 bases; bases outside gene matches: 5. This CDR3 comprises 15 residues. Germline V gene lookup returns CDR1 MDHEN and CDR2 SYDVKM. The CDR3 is CASSPSGAPYNEQFF. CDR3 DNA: TGTGCCAGCAGCCCTAGCGGGGCCCCCTACAATGAGCAGTTCTTC.

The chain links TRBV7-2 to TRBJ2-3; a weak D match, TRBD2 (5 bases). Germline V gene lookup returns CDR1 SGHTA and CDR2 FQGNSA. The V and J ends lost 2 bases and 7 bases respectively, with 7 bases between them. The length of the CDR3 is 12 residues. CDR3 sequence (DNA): TGTGCCAGCAGCTTATACGGGAATACGCAGTATTTT. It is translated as CASSLYGNTQYF.

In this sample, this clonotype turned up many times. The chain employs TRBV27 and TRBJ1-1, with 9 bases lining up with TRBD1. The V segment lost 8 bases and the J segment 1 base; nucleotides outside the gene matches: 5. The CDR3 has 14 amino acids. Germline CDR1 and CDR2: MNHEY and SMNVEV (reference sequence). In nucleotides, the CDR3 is TGTGCCAGCTGGACAGGGGATTGGAACACTGAAGCTTTCTTT. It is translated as CASWTGDWNTEAFF.

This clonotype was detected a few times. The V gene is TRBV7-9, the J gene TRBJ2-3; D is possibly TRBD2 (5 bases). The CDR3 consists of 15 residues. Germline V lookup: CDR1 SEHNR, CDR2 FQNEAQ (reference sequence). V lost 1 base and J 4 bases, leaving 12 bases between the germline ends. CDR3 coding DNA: TGTGCCAGCAGCTTAGGGTTCCTAGCAGCAGATACGCAGTATTTT. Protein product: CASSLGFLAADTQYF. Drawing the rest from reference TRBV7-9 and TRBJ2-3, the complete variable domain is DTGVSQNPRHKITKRGQNVTFRCDPISEHNRLYWYRQTLGQGPEFLTYFQNEAQLEKSRLLSDRFSAERPKGSFSTLEIQRTEQGDSAMYLCASSLGFLAADTQYFGPGTRLTVL.

The CDR3 region has the DNA TGCGCCAGCAGCTCAGGGGGGGGTCAGGACACCGGGGAGCTGTTTTTT. Amino acids: CASSSGGGQDTGELFF. V and J are TRBV5-1 and TRBJ2-2; possibly TRBD1 or TRBD2 for D (7 bases each). Per the germline V gene, CDR1 is SGHRS and CDR2 is YFSETQ. The CDR3 sequence is 16 residues long. Trimming removed 3 bases at V and 3 bases at J, with 15 bases between.

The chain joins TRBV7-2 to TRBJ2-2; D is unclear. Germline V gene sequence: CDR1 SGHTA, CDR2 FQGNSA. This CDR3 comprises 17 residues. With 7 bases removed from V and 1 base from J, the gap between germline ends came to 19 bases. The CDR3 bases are TGTGCCAGCACCCAGCTTTTTTCACTCAGGAACACCGGGGAGCTGTTTTTT. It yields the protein CASTQLFSLRNTGELFF.

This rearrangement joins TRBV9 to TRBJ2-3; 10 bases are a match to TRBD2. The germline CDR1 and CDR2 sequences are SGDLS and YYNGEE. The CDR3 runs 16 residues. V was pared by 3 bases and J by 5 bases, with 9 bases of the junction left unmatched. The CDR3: CASSETRASGGDTQYF. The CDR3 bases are TGTGCCAGCAGCGAAACGAGGGCTAGCGGGGGAGATACGCAGTATTTT.

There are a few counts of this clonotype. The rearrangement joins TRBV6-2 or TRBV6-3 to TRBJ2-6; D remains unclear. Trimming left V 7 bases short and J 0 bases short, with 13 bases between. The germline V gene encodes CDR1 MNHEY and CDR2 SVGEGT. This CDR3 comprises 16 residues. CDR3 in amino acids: CASTDSLGSGANVLTF. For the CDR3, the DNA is TGTGCCAGCACCGACTCTTTGGGCTCTGGGGCCAACGTCCTGACTTTC.

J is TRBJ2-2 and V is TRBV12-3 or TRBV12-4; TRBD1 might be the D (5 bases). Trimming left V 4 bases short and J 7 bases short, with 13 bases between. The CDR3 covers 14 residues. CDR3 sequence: CASSSHKGNGELFF. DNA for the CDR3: TGTGCCAGCAGTTCGCACAAGGGGAACGGGGAGCTGTTTTTT.

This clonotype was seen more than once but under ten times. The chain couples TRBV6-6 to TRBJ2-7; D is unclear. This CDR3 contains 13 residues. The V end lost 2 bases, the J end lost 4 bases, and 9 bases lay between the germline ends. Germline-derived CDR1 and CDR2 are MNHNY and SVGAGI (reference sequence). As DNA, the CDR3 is TGTGCCAGCAGTTACGATACAGTATACGAGCAGTACTTC. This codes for CASSYDTVYEQYF.

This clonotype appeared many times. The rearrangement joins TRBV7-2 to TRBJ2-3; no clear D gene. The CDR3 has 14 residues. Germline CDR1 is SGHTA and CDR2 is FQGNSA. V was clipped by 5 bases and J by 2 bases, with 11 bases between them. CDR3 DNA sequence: TGTGCCAGCAGCCCAGACTCAAACACAGATACGCAGTATTTT. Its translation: CASSPDSNTDTQYF.